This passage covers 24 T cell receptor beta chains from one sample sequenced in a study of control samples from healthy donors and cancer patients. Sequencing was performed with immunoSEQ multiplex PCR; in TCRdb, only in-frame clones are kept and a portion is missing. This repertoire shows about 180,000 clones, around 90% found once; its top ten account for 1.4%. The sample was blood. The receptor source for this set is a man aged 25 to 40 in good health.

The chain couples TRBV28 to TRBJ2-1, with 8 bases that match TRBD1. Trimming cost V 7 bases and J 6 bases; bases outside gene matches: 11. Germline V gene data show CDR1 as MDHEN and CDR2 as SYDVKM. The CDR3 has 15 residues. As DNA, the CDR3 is TGTGCCAGCACTTTTGGACAGGGACAGGTCAATGAGCAGTTCTTC. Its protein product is CASTFGQGQVNEQFF.

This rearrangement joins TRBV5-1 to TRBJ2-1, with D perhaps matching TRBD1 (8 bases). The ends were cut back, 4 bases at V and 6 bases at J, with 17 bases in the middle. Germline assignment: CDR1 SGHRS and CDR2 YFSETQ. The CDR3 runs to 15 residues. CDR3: CASSRQGRGPNEQFF. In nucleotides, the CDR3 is TGCGCCAGCAGCCGACAGGGGAGGGGGCCCAATGAGCAGTTCTTC.

CDR3 sequence (DNA): TGTGCCAGCAGTTTGTCGGACGGTCTCTACGAGCAGTACTTC. The encoded protein is CASSLSDGLYEQYF. The V and J genes are TRBV27 and TRBJ2-7, with D hard to call. Germline assignment: CDR1 MNHEY and CDR2 SMNVEV (reference sequence). Trimming took off 3 bases at V and 3 bases at J, with 12 bases between the two ends. CDR3 size: 14 residues.

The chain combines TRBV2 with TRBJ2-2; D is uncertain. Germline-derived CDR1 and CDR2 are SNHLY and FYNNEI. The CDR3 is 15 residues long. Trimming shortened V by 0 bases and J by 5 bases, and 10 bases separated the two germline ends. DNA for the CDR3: TGTGCCAGCAGTGAAGCGCTTGCCCTGACCGGGGAGCTGTTTTTT. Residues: CASSEALALTGELFF.

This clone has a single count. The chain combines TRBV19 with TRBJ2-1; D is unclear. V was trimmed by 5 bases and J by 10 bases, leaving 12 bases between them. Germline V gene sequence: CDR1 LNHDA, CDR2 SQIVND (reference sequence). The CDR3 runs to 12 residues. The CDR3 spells CASSLGLTEQFF. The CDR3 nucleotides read TGTGCCAGTAGTCTGGGATTGACGGAGCAGTTCTTC. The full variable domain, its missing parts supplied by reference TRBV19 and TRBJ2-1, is DGGITQSPKYLFRKEGQNVTLSCEQNLNHDAMYWYRQDPGQGLRLIYYSQIVNDFQKGDIAEGYSVSREKKESFPLTVTSAQKNPTAFYLCASSLGLTEQFFGPGTRLTVL.

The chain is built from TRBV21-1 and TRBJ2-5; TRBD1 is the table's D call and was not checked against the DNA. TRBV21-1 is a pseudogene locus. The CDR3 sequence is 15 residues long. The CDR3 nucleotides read TGTGCCAGCAGCAGCCCGGGACAAGGGGAAGAGACCCAGTACTTC. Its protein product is CASSSPGQGEETQYF.

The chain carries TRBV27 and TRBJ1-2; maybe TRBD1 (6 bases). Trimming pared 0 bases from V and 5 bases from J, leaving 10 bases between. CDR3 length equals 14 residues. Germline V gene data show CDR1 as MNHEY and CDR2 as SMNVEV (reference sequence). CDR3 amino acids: CASSLSGTSYGYTF. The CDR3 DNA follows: TGTGCCAGCAGTTTATCGGGGACAAGTTATGGCTACACCTTC.

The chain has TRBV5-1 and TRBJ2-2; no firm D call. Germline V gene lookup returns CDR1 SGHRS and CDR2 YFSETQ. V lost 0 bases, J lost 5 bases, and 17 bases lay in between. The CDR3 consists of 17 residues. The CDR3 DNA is TGCGCCAGCAGCTTGGGGGTGTCGCGCCAGACTACCGGGGAGCTGTTTTTT. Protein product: CASSLGVSRQTTGELFF. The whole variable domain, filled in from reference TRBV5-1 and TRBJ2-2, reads KAGVTQTPRYLIKTRGQQVTLSCSPISGHRSVSWYQQTPGQGLQFLFEYFSETQRNKGNFPGRFSGRQFSNSRSEMNVSTLELGDSALYLCASSLGVSRQTTGELFFGEGSRLTVL.

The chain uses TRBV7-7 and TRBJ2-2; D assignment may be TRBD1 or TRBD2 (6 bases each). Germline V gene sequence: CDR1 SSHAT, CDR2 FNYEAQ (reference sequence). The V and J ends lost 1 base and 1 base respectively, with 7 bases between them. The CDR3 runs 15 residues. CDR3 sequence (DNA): TGTGCCAGCAGCTTAGAGGGGGGGAACACCGGGGAGCTGTTTTTT. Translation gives CASSLEGGNTGELFF.

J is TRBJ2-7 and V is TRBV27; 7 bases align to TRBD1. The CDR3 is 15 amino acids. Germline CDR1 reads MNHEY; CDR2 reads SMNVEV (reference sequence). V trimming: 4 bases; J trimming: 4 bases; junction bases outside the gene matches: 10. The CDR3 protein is CASSSPTGSVYEQYF. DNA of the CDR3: TGTGCCAGCAGTTCACCGACAGGGAGTGTATACGAGCAGTACTTC.

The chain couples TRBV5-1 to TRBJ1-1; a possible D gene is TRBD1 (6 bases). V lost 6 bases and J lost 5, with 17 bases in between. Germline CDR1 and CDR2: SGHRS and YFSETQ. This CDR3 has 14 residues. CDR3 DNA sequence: TGCGCCAGCAAAGGGGGGGCCTCTGGGACTGAAGCTTTCTTT. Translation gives CASKGGASGTEAFF.

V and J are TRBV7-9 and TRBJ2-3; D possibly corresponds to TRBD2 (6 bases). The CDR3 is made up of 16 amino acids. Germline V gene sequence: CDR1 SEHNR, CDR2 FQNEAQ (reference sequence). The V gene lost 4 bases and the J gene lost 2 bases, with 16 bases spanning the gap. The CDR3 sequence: CASSSQLAGITDTQYF. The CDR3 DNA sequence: TGTGCCAGCAGCTCCCAACTGGCGGGAATCACAGATACGCAGTATTTT.

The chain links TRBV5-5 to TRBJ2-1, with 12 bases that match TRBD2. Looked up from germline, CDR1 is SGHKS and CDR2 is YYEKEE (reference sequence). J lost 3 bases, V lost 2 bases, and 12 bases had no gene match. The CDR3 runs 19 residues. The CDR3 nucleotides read TGTGCCAGCAGCTTTTCGTCTAGCGGGAGGGCGAGGATCTACAATGAGCAGTTCTTC. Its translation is CASSFSSSGRARIYNEQFF.

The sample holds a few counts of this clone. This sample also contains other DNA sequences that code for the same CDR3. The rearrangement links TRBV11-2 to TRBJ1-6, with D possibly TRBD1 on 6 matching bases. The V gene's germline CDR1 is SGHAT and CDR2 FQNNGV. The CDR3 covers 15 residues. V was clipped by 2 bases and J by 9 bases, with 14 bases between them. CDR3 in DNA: TGTGCCAGCAGCTTACGGGGAGGAGGGGGTTCACCCCTCCACTTT. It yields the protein CASSLRGGGGSPLHF.

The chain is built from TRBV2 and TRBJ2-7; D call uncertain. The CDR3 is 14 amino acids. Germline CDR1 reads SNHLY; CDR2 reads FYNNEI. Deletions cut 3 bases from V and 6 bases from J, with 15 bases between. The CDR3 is CASSDGAARLEQYF. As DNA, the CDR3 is TGTGCCAGCAGTGATGGAGCAGCCCGGCTCGAGCAGTACTTC. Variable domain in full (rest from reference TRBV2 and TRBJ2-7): EPEVTQTPSHQVTQMGQEVILRCVPISNHLYFYWYRQILGQKVEFLVSFYNNEISEKSEIFDDQFSVERPDGSNFTLKIRSTKLEDSAMYFCASSDGAARLEQYFGPGTRLTVT.

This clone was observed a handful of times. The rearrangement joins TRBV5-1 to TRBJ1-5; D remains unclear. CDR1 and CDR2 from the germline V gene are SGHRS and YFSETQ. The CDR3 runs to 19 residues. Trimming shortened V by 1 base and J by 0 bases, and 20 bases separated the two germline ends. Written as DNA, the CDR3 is TGCGCCAGCAGCTTGTACAAGTACGGATATACGTATAGCAATCAGCCCCAGCATTTT. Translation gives CASSLYKYGYTYSNQPQHF. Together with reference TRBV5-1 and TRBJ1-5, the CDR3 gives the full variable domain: KAGVTQTPRYLIKTRGQQVTLSCSPISGHRSVSWYQQTPGQGLQFLFEYFSETQRNKGNFPGRFSGRQFSNSRSEMNVSTLELGDSALYLCASSLYKYGYTYSNQPQHFGDGTRLSIL.

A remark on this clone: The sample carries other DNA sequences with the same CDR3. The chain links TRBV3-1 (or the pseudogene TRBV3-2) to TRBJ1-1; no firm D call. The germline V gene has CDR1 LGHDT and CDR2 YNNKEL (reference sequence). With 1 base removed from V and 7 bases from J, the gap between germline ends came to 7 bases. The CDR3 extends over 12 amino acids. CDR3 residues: CASSQGRYEAFF. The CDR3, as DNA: TGTGCCAGCAGCCAAGGAAGATATGAAGCTTTCTTT.

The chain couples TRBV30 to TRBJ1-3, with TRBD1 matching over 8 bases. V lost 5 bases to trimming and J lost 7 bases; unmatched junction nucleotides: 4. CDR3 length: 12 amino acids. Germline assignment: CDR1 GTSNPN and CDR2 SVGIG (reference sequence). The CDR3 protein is CAWGQGGNTIYF. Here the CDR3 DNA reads TGTGCCTGGGGACAGGGAGGCAACACCATATATTTT.

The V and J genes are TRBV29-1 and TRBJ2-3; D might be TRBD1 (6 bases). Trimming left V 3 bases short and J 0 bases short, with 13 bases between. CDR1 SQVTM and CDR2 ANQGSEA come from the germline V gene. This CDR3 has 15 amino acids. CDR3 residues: CSVDRTDYSTDTQYF. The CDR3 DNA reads TGCAGCGTTGACAGGACAGATTATAGCACAGATACGCAGTATTTT.

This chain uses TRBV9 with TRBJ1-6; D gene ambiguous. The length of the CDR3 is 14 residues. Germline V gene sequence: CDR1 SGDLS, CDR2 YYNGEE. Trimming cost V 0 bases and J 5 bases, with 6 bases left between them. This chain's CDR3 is CASSVVGNNSPLHF. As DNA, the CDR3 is TGTGCCAGCAGCGTAGTAGGGAATAATTCACCCCTCCACTTT.

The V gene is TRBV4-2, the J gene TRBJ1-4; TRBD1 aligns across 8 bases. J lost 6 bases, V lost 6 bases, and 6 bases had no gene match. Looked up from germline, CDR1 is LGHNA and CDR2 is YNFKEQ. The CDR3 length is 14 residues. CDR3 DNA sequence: TGTGCCAGCAGGGCGGACAGGGTTGATGAAAAACTGTTTTTT. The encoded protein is CASRADRVDEKLFF.

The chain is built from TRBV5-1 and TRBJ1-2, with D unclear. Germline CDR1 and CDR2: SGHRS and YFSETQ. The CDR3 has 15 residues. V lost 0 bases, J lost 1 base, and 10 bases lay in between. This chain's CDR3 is CASSLGGQNNYGYTF. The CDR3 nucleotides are TGCGCCAGCAGCTTGGGAGGCCAGAATAACTATGGCTACACCTTC.

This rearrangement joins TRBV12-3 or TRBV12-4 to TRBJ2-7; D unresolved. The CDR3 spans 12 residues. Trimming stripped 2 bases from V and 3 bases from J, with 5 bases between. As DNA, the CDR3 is TGTGCCAGCAGTTTATTAAACTACGAGCAGTACTTC. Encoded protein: CASSLLNYEQYF.

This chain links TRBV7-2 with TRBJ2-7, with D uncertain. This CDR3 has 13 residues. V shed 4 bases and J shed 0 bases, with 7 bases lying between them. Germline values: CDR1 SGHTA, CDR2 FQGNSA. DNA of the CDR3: TGTGCCAGCAGCTCGAAAAGCTCCTACGAGCAGTACTTC. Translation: CASSSKSSYEQYF.